This T cell receptor beta chain originates from a study of T cells after yellow fever vaccination. This clonotype was seen only a few times. What it binds is unknown. Study conclusions and caveats: Post-booster repertoires again held most primary-vaccination clones (roughly 95% CD4, about 90% CD8).

Germline V lookup: CDR1 KGHSH, CDR2 LQKENI. V gave up 6 bases and J gave up 2 bases, with 14 bases separating them. This CDR3 is built from 15 residues. MiXCR was run by TCRdb on the 5' RACE reads, yielding one entry per CDR3 protein. The sample shows around 310,000 distinct CDR3 sequences, approximately 3.9% of them seen only once. This specimen consisted of PBMCs, obtained on the day of the yellow fever booster vaccination. This chain uses TRBV18 with TRBJ1-3; no definite D call. This TCR came from a man aged 18 to 35 who received the YFV17D yellow fever vaccine. In DNA, the CDR3 is TGTGCCAGCTCGGGATCCGGGTTCGCTGGAAACACCATATATTTT. It yields the protein CASSGSGFAGNTIYF.